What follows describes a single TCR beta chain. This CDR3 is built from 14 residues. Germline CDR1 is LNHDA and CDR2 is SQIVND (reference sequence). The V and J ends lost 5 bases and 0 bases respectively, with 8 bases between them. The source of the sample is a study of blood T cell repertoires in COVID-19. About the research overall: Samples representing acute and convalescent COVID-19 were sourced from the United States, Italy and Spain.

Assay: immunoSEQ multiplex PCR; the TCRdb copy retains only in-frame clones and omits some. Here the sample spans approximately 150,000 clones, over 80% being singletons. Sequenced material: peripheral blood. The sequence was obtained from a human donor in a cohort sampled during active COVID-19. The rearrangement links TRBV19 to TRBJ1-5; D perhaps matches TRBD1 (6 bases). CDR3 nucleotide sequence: TGTGCCAGTAGTTCGGACAGTAGCAATCAGCCCCAGCATTTT. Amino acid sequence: CASSSDSSNQPQHF.